A single T cell receptor (beta chain) is shown here with its context. No antigen is known for it. With 60 Vbeta and 13 Jbeta primers, the PCR was carried out. Data came from immunoSEQ multiplex PCR; TCRdb stores just in-frame clones and leaves some out. The table shows about 160,000 clones, with just over 75% occurring only once. This sample was included in a study of cytomegalovirus exposure and HLA in healthy donors. The CDR3 spans 16 residues. With 1 base clipped from V and 1 base from J, the junction kept 6 bases outside the gene matches. CDR1 and CDR2 (germline): MGHRA, YSYEKL. General observations from the study: What TCR beta sequences reportedly achieved was accurate prediction of HLA-A and HLA-B alleles in most subjects. Sequencing likely caused a cluster of highly shared sequence variants. The study had only CMV serostatus as immune exposure information. An analysis done earlier found most TCR beta V segments productive about 87% or about 30% of the time.

This clonotype originated in a woman in her thirties or forties in good health and CMV-seronegative. This chain connects TRBV4-1 to TRBJ2-5; TRBD2 agrees at 7 bases. The sequenced sample consisted of PBMCs. In DNA form, the CDR3 reads TGCGCCAGCAGCCAAGGGGCGGGAGTCATCCAAGAGACCCAGTACTTC. Translating gives CASSQGAGVIQETQYF.